This T cell receptor (beta chain) comes out of a study of technical replicates of blood from several donors (TCRdb year 2017). Trimming takes 6 bases from V and 1 base from J, and the germline ends sit 18 bases apart. CDR1 and CDR2, looked up from the germline V gene, are MDHEN and SYDVKM. Reading from cysteine to phenylalanine, the CDR3 counts 16 amino acids. Of the read, only the CDR3 DNA is kept; its 48 bases are in frame from base 1. The library was built by means of the immunoSEQ multiplex PCR assay. TCRdb provides this immuneACCESS table in a form limited to in-frame rearrangements. Some clones are lacking; in checked studies, under half of them reflect an unresolved V gene, and why the rest are absent is not known. For this sample there are approximately 87,000 clones; approximately 95% appear just once. The ten largest clonotypes hold about 0.37% of the sample. Worth noting for this clone: It has no known antigen specificity. Base quality data are lacking; no much larger clone is found one base away.

The origin of this receptor is a human donor in good health. In this chain, TRBV28 is recombined with TRBJ1-2, with the D gene not confidently named. Sequencing was done on a sample of T cells isolated from PBMCs. The CDR3 region reads CASSVKQINLNYGYTF. The nucleotide sequence is given as TGTGCCAGCAGCGTTAAACAGATTAATCTTAACTATGGCTACACCTTC.